The clone carrying this TCR beta chain was detected ten times or more. What it recognizes is unknown. Trimming removed 5 bases from V and 3 bases from J, with 11 bases in between. The CDR3 consists of 13 residues. CDR1 is MGHRA and CDR2 is YSYEKL in the germline V gene. This sample was taken from a study of regulatory T cells in long-lasting Graves disease. Points from the study as a whole: Favoring TRBV28, TRBJ1-2 and TRBJ2-5 was a feature seen in persistent disease. Patients with persistent disease shared 2,900 or so public clonotypes, outpacing the roughly 870 shared by new patients.

Library construction for TCR beta used iRepertoire HTBI primers and Arm-PCR of CDR3 regions. A single record per CDR3 protein comes from TCRdb applying MiXCR to the multiplex PCR reads. Among around 400,000 distinct CDR3 sequences listed, about 15% were seen once. Time point meaning: newly diagnosed GD, antithyroid drugs for less than 3 months. Following extraction of RNA from PBMCs, that RNA was used to make the TCR library. This sample also appeared in a second study, on T cells in Graves' hyperthyroidism and ophthalmopathy. That paper states: The blood repertoire included most of the expanded thyroid clonotypes above 0.001.

J is TRBJ2-7 and V is TRBV4-1, with D possibly being TRBD2 (6 bases). The specimen was peripheral blood mononuclear cells (PBMCs), collected at new diagnosis, from a patient treated with antithyroid drugs. This TCR was sampled from a woman aged 35 to 49 with Graves disease. CDR3 sequence reads: CASSAGQGYEQYF. The CDR3 DNA follows: TGCGCCAGCAGCGCGGGGCAGGGCTACGAGCAGTACTTC.